The 2 T cell receptor beta chains below were found in one sample sequenced in a study of vaccination and CD4 T cells after COVID-19. Described treatment: roughly 11-day PBMC culture with coronavirus spike peptide pools or control peptides (ViraFEST assay). Sequencing of the DNA from cultured CD4+ T cells was carried out with the Oncomine TCR Beta short-read assay. One entry per CDR3 protein, called by TCRdb with MiXCR from the PCR reads. Of approximately 8,800 distinct CDR3 sequences listed, approximately 50% are singletons. Their antigen targets remain unknown. The sequenced material came from CD4+ T cells from blood, cultured in vitro. The receptors here all came from a human donor who had recovered from COVID-19.

This chain uses TRBV29-1 with TRBJ1-5, with D maybe TRBD1 (6 bases). Deletions cut 4 bases from V and 2 bases from J, with 12 bases between. Germline CDR1 SQVTM, CDR2 ANQGSEA. The CDR3 has 14 amino acids. CDR3 protein: CSVGTGYGNQPQHF. Here the CDR3 DNA reads TGCAGCGTTGGAACAGGGTACGGCAATCAGCCCCAGCATTTT.

In this sample, this clonotype turned up a few times. The gene calls are TRBV20-1 and TRBJ2-5, with D perhaps TRBD2 (6 bases). The CDR3 has 15 residues. From germline, CDR1 is DFQATT and CDR2 SNEGSKA (reference sequence). V lost 5 bases and J lost 6, with 22 bases in between. The DNA for the CDR3 is TGCAGTGCTCCGGGACTCGATTTGGGGCCGAAGACCCAGTACTTC. Protein sequence: CSAPGLDLGPKTQYF.